The present TCR beta chain was sequenced within a study of OX40 agonist ivuxolimab in advanced cancers. Background on the study: Patients took ivuxolimab, an agonistic anti-OX40 (CD134) antibody. All patients had ivuxolimab intravenously every 2 weeks at 0.01 to 10 mg/kg.

The study, taken as a whole, reports: Clonal expansion from baseline to week 6 occurred in both CD4+ and CD8+ T cells. It was not determined which antigens were specifically recognized by the peripheral T cells that had undergone clonal expansion.

In the case of this clone: Its antigen is unidentified.

V lost 3 bases to trimming and J lost 2 bases, with 10 bases between them. CDR3 length: 14 residues. CDR1 and CDR2 (germline): MDHEN, SYDVKM. Repertoires were generated with immunoSEQ multiplex PCR, while TCRdb's copy carries only in-frame clones and drops some. Here the sample spans some 73,000 clones, about 91% being singletons. V gene TRBV28 combines with J gene TRBJ1-1; D gene unclear. The material sequenced was CD4+ or CD8+ T cells sorted from blood, taken in a trial of the OX40 agonist ivuxolimab. The source is an adult with an advanced solid tumor such as melanoma, head and neck, liver or kidney cancer. The CDR3, as DNA: TGTGCCAGCAGTTTGGGTCACCCCAACACTGAAGCTTTCTTT. Protein product: CASSLGHPNTEAFF.